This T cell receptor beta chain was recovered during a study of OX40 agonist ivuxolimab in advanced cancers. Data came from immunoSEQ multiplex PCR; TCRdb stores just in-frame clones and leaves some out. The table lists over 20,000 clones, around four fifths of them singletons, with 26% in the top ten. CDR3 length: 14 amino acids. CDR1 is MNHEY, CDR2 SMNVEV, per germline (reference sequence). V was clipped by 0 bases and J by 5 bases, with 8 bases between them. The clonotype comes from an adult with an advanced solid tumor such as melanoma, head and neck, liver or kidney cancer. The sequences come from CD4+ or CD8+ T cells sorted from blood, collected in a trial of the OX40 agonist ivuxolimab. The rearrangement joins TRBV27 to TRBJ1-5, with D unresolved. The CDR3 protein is CASSLSGSHQPQHF. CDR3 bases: TGTGCCAGCAGTTTATCGGGCAGCCATCAGCCCCAGCATTTT.